This TCR beta chain originates from a study of blood T cells in healthy people across ages. Germline CDR1 is MDHEN and CDR2 is SYDVKM. Trimming removed 10 bases from V and 8 bases from J; junction bases left unmatched: 16. The CDR3 contains 14 residues. Healthy Caucasians from Russia aged about 6 to 100 served as donors. Whole-study findings and limits: Among long-lived donors, naive CD4+ cells were more numerous and diversity higher than in aged donors.

The use of a sample-barcoded 5' primer and a J-beta primer mix characterized a second PCR of about 7 to 12 cycles. Via MiXCR, TCRdb re-called the 5' RACE reads, giving one row per CDR3 protein. The sample shows around 1,900,000 distinct CDR3 sequences, approximately 39% of them seen only once. As concerns this clonotype: Its antigen is unidentified.

The sample taken for sequencing was blood. The gene calls are TRBV28 and TRBJ1-2, with 7 nucleotides matching TRBD1. This sequence originates from a human donor in good health. In DNA, the CDR3 is TGTGCCACAATTTACACAAACAGGGGAGGAGGCTACACCTTC. Protein: CATIYTNRGGGYTF.